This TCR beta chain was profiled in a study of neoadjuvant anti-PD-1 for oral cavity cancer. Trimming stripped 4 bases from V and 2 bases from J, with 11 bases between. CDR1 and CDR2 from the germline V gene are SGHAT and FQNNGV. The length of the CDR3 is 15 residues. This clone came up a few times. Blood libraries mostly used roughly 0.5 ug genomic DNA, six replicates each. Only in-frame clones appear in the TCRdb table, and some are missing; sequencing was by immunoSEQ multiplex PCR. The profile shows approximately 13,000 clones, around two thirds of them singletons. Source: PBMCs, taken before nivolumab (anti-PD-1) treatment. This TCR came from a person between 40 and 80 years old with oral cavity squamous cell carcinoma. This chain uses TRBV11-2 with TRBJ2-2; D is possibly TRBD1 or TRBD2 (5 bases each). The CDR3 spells CASSWGTGNTGELFF. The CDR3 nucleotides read TGTGCCAGCAGCTGGGGGACGGGAAACACCGGGGAGCTGTTTTTT.